The 9 T cell receptor beta chains given below trace back to one sample, sequenced in a study of T cells in localized non-small cell lung cancer. Here immunoSEQ multiplex PCR was the method, and the copy in TCRdb shows in-frame clones only, minus some. The data hold roughly 1,500 clones, with about 25% observed a single time. The input for sequencing was lung tumor tissue, taken before any cancer treatment. These receptors came from a man aged 35 to 69 with stage II squamous cell lung carcinoma.

The chain combines TRBV29-1 with TRBJ2-3; D remains unclear. Germline lookup yields CDR1 SQVTM and CDR2 ANQGSEA. With 5 bases removed from V and 1 base from J, the gap between germline ends came to 10 bases. The CDR3 is 13 amino acids. This CDR3 reads CSVRIGGTDTQYF. The CDR3 nucleotides are TGCAGCGTTCGGATAGGCGGCACAGATACGCAGTATTTT.

In this sample, this clone is large (0.1 to 1%). The rearrangement joins TRBV18 to TRBJ1-4; TRBD1 matches 7 bases. The CDR3 consists of 14 residues. Germline V lookup: CDR1 KGHSH, CDR2 LQKENI. V shed 4 bases and J 3 bases; nucleotides not matched to a gene: 2. The CDR3 DNA sequence: TGTGCCAGCTCACAGGGGGCAGCTAATGAAAAACTGTTTTTT. Amino acids: CASSQGAANEKLFF.

This clone appeared a single time. J is TRBJ1-5 and V is TRBV19, with 7 positions matching TRBD1. Germline CDR1 and CDR2: LNHDA and SQIVND (reference sequence). With 4 bases clipped from V and 4 bases from J, the junction kept 4 bases outside the gene matches. The CDR3 spans 14 residues. CDR3 nucleotides: TGTGCCAGTAGTACCGCACAGGGGAATCAGCCCCAGCATTTT. Residues: CASSTAQGNQPQHF.

This chain joins TRBV18 and TRBJ2-1, with D perhaps matching TRBD2 (6 bases). Germline V gene sequence: CDR1 KGHSH, CDR2 LQKENI. V lost 7 bases to trimming and J lost 6 bases, with 16 bases between them. The CDR3 consists of 14 residues. CDR3: CASWLGTEGNEQFF. CDR3 nucleotides: TGTGCCAGCTGGCTCGGGACTGAAGGCAATGAGCAGTTCTTC.

This clone was counted only a few times. The rearrangement links TRBV4-1 to TRBJ2-2; D unclear. The CDR3 totals 14 residues. V lost 3 bases to trimming and J lost 1 base, with 6 bases between them. The germline V gene has CDR1 MGHRA and CDR2 YSYEKL. The CDR3: CASSHHKNTGELFF. CDR3 nucleotides: TGCGCCAGCAGCCATCACAAGAACACCGGGGAGCTGTTTTTT.

The gene calls are TRBV12-5 and TRBJ2-1; maybe TRBD1 (5 bases). Germline loops: CDR1 LGHNT, CDR2 FRNRAP. This CDR3 is built from 15 residues. The CDR3 DNA follows: TGTGCCAGTTCCCCCCCGGCAGGGCTCCCTCATATGGGGTTCTTC. This gives the protein CASSPPAGLPHMGFF. The variable domain in full, with the rest retrieved from reference TRBV12-5 and TRBJ2-1, is DARVTQTPRHKVTEMGQEVTMRCQPILGHNTVFWYRQTMMQGLELLAYFRNRAPLDDSGMPKDRFSAEMPDATLATLKIQPSEPRDSAVYFCASSPPAGLPHMGFFGPGTRLTVL.

This sequence joins TRBV11-3 and TRBJ2-1; D possibly corresponds to TRBD1 (6 bases). CDR1 and CDR2 (germline): SGHNT, YENEEA. Trimming took 5 bases from V and 0 from J, leaving 11 bases between them. This CDR3 region has 15 residues. CDR3 in DNA: TGTGCCAGCAGCCCTGGGACATTCTCCTACAATGAGCAGTTCTTC. This translates into CASSPGTFSYNEQFF.

This clone is medium-sized (0.01 to 0.1%) by share. The V and J genes are TRBV6-8 and TRBJ1-1; D is perhaps TRBD1 (5 bases). V was cut by 4 bases and J by 5 bases, with 11 bases left in between. The germline V gene encodes CDR1 MNHGY and CDR2 SAAAGT. This CDR3 comprises 13 residues. The CDR3 DNA reads TGTGCCAGCAGTTTGGGGGGGGGAACTGAAGCTTTCTTT. Protein product: CASSLGGGTEAFF.

This chain uses TRBV6-8 with TRBJ1-5; D ambiguous. The CDR3 length is 13 residues. CDR1 and CDR2 from the germline V gene are MNHGY and SAAAGT. Trimming cost V 5 bases and J 7 bases, with 12 bases left between them. CDR3 coding DNA: TGTGCCAGCAGTGATCAGGTGCGGCAGCCCCAGCATTTT. As protein: CASSDQVRQPQHF.